A single sample gave rise to the 7 T cell receptor beta chains below, sequenced in a study of T cell responses to AZD1222 COVID-19 vaccine. Assay used: immunoSEQ multiplex PCR; TCRdb lists only in-frame clones, some missing. The table shows around 100,000 clones, with around nine tenths occurring only once. The sequences come from peripheral blood, collected on day 0 of AZD1222 vaccination. Receptor source: an adult in good health.

This clone showed up just once. The chain couples TRBV5-5 to TRBJ1-2, with unresolved D. In germline, CDR1 is SGHKS, CDR2 YYEKEE (reference sequence). The CDR3 runs 12 residues. The ends were cut back, 2 bases at V and 4 bases at J, with 6 bases in the middle. Here the CDR3 DNA reads TGTGCCAGCAGCTTAACCTCCTATGGCTACACCTTC. Translated, it gives CASSLTSYGYTF.

The chain is built from TRBV7-9 and TRBJ2-1; D remains ambiguous. With 5 bases removed from V and 5 bases from J, the gap between germline ends came to 22 bases. CDR1 is SEHNR, CDR2 FQNEAQ, per germline (reference sequence). This CDR3 region has 17 residues. CDR3 sequence: CASSPPQGRTSNNEQFF. The CDR3 DNA sequence: TGTGCCAGCAGCCCACCCCAAGGGCGGACCTCAAACAATGAGCAGTTCTTC.

The chain couples TRBV25-1 to TRBJ1-1, with a weak D call TRBD1 (5 bases). Per germline, CDR1 MGHDK and CDR2 SYGVNS. V gave up 3 bases and J gave up 4 bases, with 9 bases separating them. The CDR3 covers 13 residues. CDR3 sequence reads: CASSEPGTTEAFF. CDR3 nucleotide sequence: TGTGCCAGCAGTGAGCCAGGGACCACTGAAGCTTTCTTT. The variable domain in full, with the rest retrieved from reference TRBV25-1 and TRBJ1-1, is EADIYQTPRYLVIGTGKKITLECSQTMGHDKMYWYQQDPGMELHLIHYSYGVNSTEKGDLSSESTVSRIRTEHFPLTLESARPSHTSQYLCASSEPGTTEAFFGQGTRLTVV.

V and J are TRBV28 and TRBJ2-2; TRBD2 is a possible D gene (6 bases). Germline-derived CDR1 and CDR2 are MDHEN and SYDVKM. The CDR3 totals 15 residues. Deletions cut 3 bases from V and 0 bases from J, with 8 bases between. This chain's CDR3 is CASSLVAANTGELFF. CDR3 coding DNA: TGTGCCAGCAGTTTGGTAGCGGCGAACACCGGGGAGCTGTTTTTT.

This clone was picked up one time. V usage is TRBV6-5 and J usage is TRBJ1-4; no clear D gene. The V and J ends lost 4 bases and 4 bases respectively, with 7 bases between them. Germline V gives CDR1 MNHEY, CDR2 SVGAGI. The CDR3 sequence is 13 residues long. The CDR3 here is CASSWTYNEKLFF. In DNA, the CDR3 is TGTGCCAGCAGTTGGACGTATAATGAAAAACTGTTTTTT.

The gene calls are TRBV7-6 and TRBJ2-3, with D perhaps matching TRBD2 (6 bases). The V and J ends lost 6 bases and 2 bases respectively, with 12 bases between them. Per the germline V gene, CDR1 is SGHVS and CDR2 is FNYEAQ. The CDR3 covers 14 residues. This chain's CDR3 is CASRGGASTDTQYF. The CDR3 DNA reads TGTGCCAGCAGGGGCGGGGCGTCCACAGATACGCAGTATTTT.

This clone was picked up one time. CDR3 residues: CASKSRDSENTIYF. The DNA of the CDR3 is TGTGCCAGCAAGTCCCGGGACAGTGAGAACACCATATATTTT. The J gene is TRBJ1-3, the V gene TRBV7-9; 7 bases map to TRBD1. This CDR3 contains 14 residues. Looked up from germline, CDR1 is SEHNR and CDR2 is FQNEAQ (reference sequence). J was trimmed by 7 bases and V by 7 bases; bases with no gene match: 10.